Sequencing of this T cell receptor (beta chain) was carried out in a study of T cell responses to AZD1222 COVID-19 vaccine. Clones were read by immunoSEQ multiplex PCR, and TCRdb kept only the in-frame ones, dropping some. The sample contains tens of thousands of clones, 90% to 95% of which appear only once. General study results and limits: Reportedly, close to half of spike-specific TCRs are directed against unmutated variant regions. Only a handful of people who got AZD1222 tested seropositive at baseline. Two AZD1222 doses significantly raised spike-specific TCR breadth and depth over controls.

V dropped 5 bases and J dropped 1 base, with 6 bases sitting between them. Germline lookup yields CDR1 SGHRS and CDR2 YFSETQ. This CDR3 is built from 12 residues. On this clone itself: Antigen unknown.

This specimen was peripheral blood, taken 28 days after the second AZD1222 dose. This sequence was found in an adult who received the AZD1222 COVID-19 vaccine. This rearrangement joins TRBV5-1 to TRBJ1-1, with D possibly matching TRBD1 (5 bases). CDR3 residues: CASRGGNTEAFF. CDR3 nucleotide sequence: TGCGCCAGCAGGGGGGGGAACACTGAAGCTTTCTTT.